The 17 T cell receptor beta chains presented below share a single source sample, sequenced in a study of CD8 T cell repertoires and HIV-1 epitope variants. TCRdb's copy holds only in-frame clones and misses some; the assay was immunoSEQ multiplex PCR. The data show 6,000 to 8,000 clones, roughly two thirds seen once. These receptors are not linked to any known antigen. The sample consisted of cultured CD8+ T cells derived from PBMCs. The receptors derive from a male donor with HIV.

The chain carries TRBV28 and TRBJ2-1; weak D call: TRBD2 (6 bases). The CDR3 consists of 15 residues. Trimming shortened V by 4 bases and J by 7 bases, and 17 bases separated the two germline ends. Germline V gives CDR1 MDHEN, CDR2 SYDVKM. The CDR3 region has the DNA TGTGCCAGCAGTTATCGGGACTTGGGATTAAATGAGCAGTTCTTC. Amino acids: CASSYRDLGLNEQFF.

This CDR3 reads CASSPVSGQQETQYF. The CDR3 DNA is TGCGCCAGCAGCCCCGTTTCGGGACAGCAAGAGACCCAGTACTTC. The V call is TRBV5-1, the J call TRBJ2-5, with 7 bases lining up with TRBD1. CDR1 is SGHRS and CDR2 is YFSETQ in the germline V gene. V was pared by 4 bases and J by 2 bases, with 8 bases of the junction left unmatched. The CDR3 sequence is 15 residues long.

The V gene is TRBV28, the J gene TRBJ1-1; D call uncertain. V lost 6 bases and J 0 bases, leaving 11 bases between the germline ends. Germline assignment: CDR1 MDHEN and CDR2 SYDVKM. There are 14 residues in the CDR3. CDR3 protein: CASRPAGMNTEAFF. In DNA, the CDR3 is TGTGCCAGCAGACCAGCAGGCATGAACACTGAAGCTTTCTTT.

The chain recombines TRBV5-1 with TRBJ2-7, with D perhaps matching TRBD1 or TRBD2 (5 bases each). From germline, CDR1 is SGHRS and CDR2 YFSETQ. The ends were cut back, 3 bases at V and 1 base at J, with 5 bases in the middle. The CDR3 covers 12 residues. In nucleotides, the CDR3 is TGCGCCAGCAGCTGGGGGTCCTACGAGCAGTACTTC. As protein: CASSWGSYEQYF.

V is TRBV27 and J is TRBJ1-2; tentative D call: TRBD1 (6 bases). CDR1 and CDR2 from the germline V gene are MNHEY and SMNVEV (reference sequence). V dropped 6 bases and J dropped 3 bases, with 11 bases sitting between them. This CDR3 contains 13 residues. CDR3 region: CASRMTGDYGYTF. The CDR3 coding sequence is TGTGCCAGCAGAATGACAGGAGACTATGGCTACACCTTC.

V gene TRBV19 combines with J gene TRBJ2-1; no clear D gene. This CDR3 has 15 residues. Germline CDR1 LNHDA, CDR2 SQIVND (reference sequence). V lost 5 bases and J lost 0, with 11 bases in between. CDR3 region: CASSEDQSSYNEQFF. The CDR3 DNA follows: TGTGCCAGTAGTGAGGACCAGAGCTCCTACAATGAGCAGTTCTTC.

The chain combines TRBV27 with TRBJ2-7; 8 bases are shared with TRBD1. Trimming removed 2 bases from V and 3 bases from J; junction bases left unmatched: 0. The CDR3 contains 13 residues. CDR1 MNHEY and CDR2 SMNVEV come from the germline V gene (reference sequence). This CDR3 reads CASSLGTGYEQYF. The CDR3 coding sequence is TGTGCCAGCAGTTTAGGGACAGGCTACGAGCAGTACTTC.

In this sample, this clone turned up once. V usage is TRBV19 and J usage is TRBJ1-4; possible D gene TRBD1, 5 bases. V lost 5 bases, J lost 0 bases, and 13 bases lay in between. CDR3 length: 16 residues. Looked up from germline, CDR1 is LNHDA and CDR2 is SQIVND (reference sequence). Written as DNA, the CDR3 is TGTGCCAGTAGTCGGGCCTTGGGGGCAACTAATGAAAAACTGTTTTTT. It is translated as CASSRALGATNEKLFF.

V usage is TRBV5-1 and J usage is TRBJ2-3; D is unresolved. Trimming removed 4 bases from V and 6 bases from J, with 12 bases in between. Germline CDR1 reads SGHRS; CDR2 reads YFSETQ. The CDR3 is 13 amino acids. Here the CDR3 DNA reads TGCGCCAGCAGCCCAGAAGGGATCGATACGCAGTATTTT. Protein product: CASSPEGIDTQYF.

This clone has a single count. This sequence joins TRBV4-1 and TRBJ1-2; 7 bases map to TRBD1. The CDR3 covers 17 residues. The germline V gene has CDR1 MGHRA and CDR2 YSYEKL. With 0 bases clipped from V and 4 bases from J, the junction kept 11 bases outside the gene matches. CDR3 sequence: CASSQDPQGVQSYGYTF. CDR3 nucleotides: TGCGCCAGCAGCCAAGATCCGCAGGGGGTGCAAAGCTATGGCTACACCTTC.

The rearrangement links TRBV5-8 to TRBJ2-7; either TRBD1 or TRBD2 may supply D (5 bases each). This CDR3 region has 15 residues. The germline V gene encodes CDR1 SGHTS and CDR2 YDEGEE. Trimming cost V 0 bases and J 4 bases, with 14 bases left between them. The CDR3 region has the DNA TGTGCCAGCAGCTTGGGCCCGGGACCGAAATACGAGCAGTACTTC. Translated, it gives CASSLGPGPKYEQYF. The full variable domain, in which reference TRBV5-8 and TRBJ2-7 provide the parts outside the CDR3, is EAGVTQSPTHLIKTRGQQATLRCSPISGHTSVYWYQQALGLGLQFLLWYDEGEERNRGNFPPRFSGRQFPNYSSELNVNALELEDSALYLCASSLGPGPKYEQYFGPGTRLTVT.

The chain is built from TRBV14 and TRBJ2-1; no definite D call. The CDR3 runs to 12 residues. Germline V gives CDR1 SGHDN, CDR2 FVKESK. The V and J ends lost 0 bases and 13 bases respectively, with 10 bases between them. CDR3 in amino acids: CASSQDRQTQFF. CDR3 in DNA: TGTGCCAGCAGCCAAGATCGGCAGACTCAGTTCTTC.

V and J are TRBV10-3 and TRBJ2-5; D possibly corresponds to TRBD1 (6 bases). This CDR3 contains 12 residues. Trimming cost V 11 bases and J 0 bases, with 10 bases left between them. Looked up from germline, CDR1 is ENHRY and CDR2 is SYGVKD. Written as DNA, the CDR3 is TGTGCCGTCCGGACAGACCAAGAGACCCAGTACTTC. Amino acids: CAVRTDQETQYF.

V and J are TRBV7-9 and TRBJ2-1; D is unclear. This CDR3 contains 15 residues. Germline V gene lookup returns CDR1 SEHNR and CDR2 FQNEAQ (reference sequence). V lost 5 bases and J 8 bases, leaving 19 bases between the germline ends. The CDR3 here is CASSAALVRPHEQFF. The CDR3 nucleotides are TGTGCCAGCAGCGCCGCTTTGGTAAGGCCTCATGAGCAGTTCTTC.

CDR3: CASTEFSYTEAFF. The DNA of the CDR3 is TGTGCCAGTACCGAGTTCTCCTACACTGAAGCTTTCTTT. The rearrangement uses TRBV19 and TRBJ1-1, with no clear D. The CDR3 is 13 amino acids. V was cut by 7 bases and J by 3 bases, with 12 bases left in between. Germline V gives CDR1 LNHDA, CDR2 SQIVND (reference sequence).

This chain links TRBV4-1 with TRBJ2-7; D remains unclear. V was cut by 1 base and J by 4 bases, with 8 bases left in between. The CDR3 loop spans 13 amino acids. Germline V lookup: CDR1 MGHRA, CDR2 YSYEKL. This CDR3 is CASSQGVTYEQYF. The CDR3 DNA reads as TGCGCCAGCAGCCAAGGGGTAACATACGAGCAGTACTTC.

The genes are TRBV13 and TRBJ2-3; 8 nucleotides line up with TRBD2. The CDR3 consists of 15 residues. CDR1 is PRHDT, CDR2 FYEKMQ, per germline (reference sequence). Germline trimming cut 5 bases from V and 1 base from J; bases unmatched to any gene: 5. CDR3 region: CASSPTSDRTDTQYF. The CDR3 coding sequence is TGTGCCAGCAGCCCGACTAGCGACCGCACAGATACGCAGTATTTT.